What follows are 26 T cell receptor beta chains derived from one specimen sequenced in a study of preoperative IRX-2 immunotherapy in early breast cancer. This sample's treatment: preoperative locoregional IRX-2 cytokine immunotherapy. Generated by immunoSEQ multiplex PCR, the TCRdb table keeps only in-frame clones and is missing some. Among 20,000 to 30,000 clones listed, around 80% were seen once. The sequencing used lymph node tissue, collected after IRX-2 immunotherapy. The receptors were sampled from a human donor with breast cancer.

V usage is TRBV6-8 and J usage is TRBJ1-5; the D is unclear. CDR3 length equals 17 residues. Per germline, CDR1 MNHGY and CDR2 SAAAGT. V dropped 2 bases and J dropped 2 bases, with 16 bases sitting between them. CDR3 residues: CASSYGGFTSGNQPQHF. Here the CDR3 DNA reads TGTGCCAGCAGTTACGGCGGGTTCACATCGGGCAATCAGCCCCAGCATTTT.

V is TRBV7-5 and J is TRBJ2-3; TRBD2, as called in the table, went unchecked against the DNA. TRBV7-5 is a pseudogene. The CDR3 extends over 16 amino acids. The CDR3 sequence is CASSSRLAGGSDTQYF. CDR3 nucleotides: TGTGCCAGCAGCTCCCGTCTAGCGGGAGGCTCAGATACGCAGTATTTT.

The chain is built from TRBV28 and TRBJ1-4; the match to TRBD1 covers 8 bases. The V and J ends lost 6 bases and 7 bases, in that order; junction bases with no gene match: 13. The CDR3 length is 16 residues. In germline, CDR1 is MDHEN, CDR2 SYDVKM. CDR3: CASRLTGVHMSEKLFF. The DNA of the CDR3 is TGTGCCAGCAGGTTGACAGGGGTTCACATGAGTGAAAAACTGTTTTTT.

The chain has TRBV10-1 and TRBJ2-3, with 10 bases lining up with TRBD1. Germline V gene lookup returns CDR1 WNHNN and CDR2 SYGVQD (reference sequence). CDR3 length equals 15 residues. Losses at the gene ends were 10 bases for V and 5 bases for J; bases not matched to a gene: 12. CDR3 loop: CATQRQGALGDTQYF. CDR3 sequence (DNA): TGCGCCACCCAAAGACAGGGGGCGTTGGGAGATACGCAGTATTTT.

The chain uses TRBV6-8 and TRBJ1-2; D is uncertain. The CDR3 loop spans 14 amino acids. Germline loops: CDR1 MNHGY, CDR2 SAAAGT. The ends were cut back, 4 bases at V and 7 bases at J, with 16 bases in the middle. This chain's CDR3 is CASSLQSGNFGYTF. The CDR3 DNA reads as TGTGCCAGCAGTTTGCAATCCGGGAATTTTGGCTACACCTTC.

The V gene is TRBV10-2, the J gene TRBJ2-3; possibly TRBD2 for D (5 bases). The germline V and J ends were trimmed by 2 bases and 5 bases, with 14 bases remaining between them. This CDR3 spans 15 amino acids. Germline values: CDR1 WSHSY, CDR2 SAAADI. CDR3 sequence: CASSETGRALDTQYF. The CDR3 nucleotides are TGCGCCAGCAGTGAGACGGGAAGGGCCTTAGATACGCAGTATTTT.

This chain connects TRBV5-1 to TRBJ2-6; the D is unclear. Germline V lookup: CDR1 SGHRS, CDR2 YFSETQ. This CDR3 has 16 amino acids. V was shortened by 0 bases and J by 0 bases, with 7 bases between the two germline ends. The CDR3: CASSLAARSGANVLTF. In DNA form, the CDR3 reads TGCGCCAGCAGCTTGGCCGCTCGCTCTGGGGCCAACGTCCTGACTTTC. The complete variable domain, with remaining parts taken from reference TRBV5-1 and TRBJ2-6, reads KAGVTQTPRYLIKTRGQQVTLSCSPISGHRSVSWYQQTPGQGLQFLFEYFSETQRNKGNFPGRFSGRQFSNSRSEMNVSTLELGDSALYLCASSLAARSGANVLTFGAGSRLTVL.

Here the CDR3 reads CASGQTGVNTEAFF. CDR3 DNA: TGCGCCAGCGGGCAGACAGGGGTGAACACTGAAGCTTTCTTT. The chain recombines TRBV5-1 with TRBJ1-1; 8 bases match TRBD1. The CDR3 has 14 residues. The trim removed 7 bases at V and 0 bases at J, leaving 5 bases unmatched. Germline values: CDR1 SGHRS, CDR2 YFSETQ. Filled out from reference TRBV5-1 and TRBJ1-1, the complete variable domain reads KAGVTQTPRYLIKTRGQQVTLSCSPISGHRSVSWYQQTPGQGLQFLFEYFSETQRNKGNFPGRFSGRQFSNSRSEMNVSTLELGDSALYLCASGQTGVNTEAFFGQGTRLTVV.

This clone was found once. J is TRBJ2-6 and V is TRBV5-1; D remains ambiguous. The CDR3 runs to 17 residues. The ends were cut back, 0 bases at V and 2 bases at J, with 12 bases in the middle. Germline lookup yields CDR1 SGHRS and CDR2 YFSETQ. The CDR3 DNA follows: TGCGCCAGCAGCTTGGCTGTGGGGTTTGCTGGGGCCAACGTCCTGACTTTC. Its translation: CASSLAVGFAGANVLTF.

The chain has TRBV28 and TRBJ2-3, with TRBD1 matching over 9 bases. The CDR3 contains 15 residues. Germline trimming cut 10 bases from V and 6 bases from J; bases unmatched to any gene: 14. Germline CDR1 MDHEN, CDR2 SYDVKM. The CDR3 here is CATGTPDRGWDTQYF. The CDR3 region has the DNA TGTGCCACGGGGACCCCGGACAGGGGTTGGGATACGCAGTATTTT.

The chain uses TRBV28 and TRBJ2-5, with D unresolved. Germline V gives CDR1 MDHEN, CDR2 SYDVKM. The CDR3 contains 13 residues. V was clipped by 3 bases and J by 7 bases, with 12 bases between them. Written as DNA, the CDR3 is TGTGCCAGCAGTTTCTCTCGTATCAGGACCCAGTACTTC. Translated, it gives CASSFSRIRTQYF.

The chain is built from TRBV28 and TRBJ1-3; TRBD1 might be the D (5 bases). The germline V gene has CDR1 MDHEN and CDR2 SYDVKM. Trimming stripped 3 bases from V and 0 bases from J, with 6 bases between. The CDR3 sequence is 14 residues long. The CDR3, as DNA: TGTGCCAGCAGTTTGGGGGGCTCTGGAAACACCATATATTTT. As protein: CASSLGGSGNTIYF.

This clone is categorized as medium-sized. The rearrangement joins TRBV11-3 to TRBJ1-3; the D is unclear. Germline V CDR1 and CDR2: SGHNT, YENEEA. The germline V and J ends were trimmed by 3 bases and 0 bases, with 12 bases remaining between them. The CDR3 spans 16 residues. CDR3 residues: CASSLKALSSGNTIYF. The CDR3 DNA reads as TGTGCCAGCAGCTTGAAGGCCCTGAGCTCTGGAAACACCATATATTTT.

The chain carries TRBV18 and TRBJ2-3, with 11 bases that match TRBD2. The CDR3 covers 16 residues. Germline CDR1 KGHSH, CDR2 LQKENI. The trim removed 5 bases at V and 0 bases at J, leaving 4 bases unmatched. For the CDR3, the DNA is TGTGCCAGCTCAATTATAGCGGGAGGGAGCACAGATACGCAGTATTTT. It codes for CASSIIAGGSTDTQYF.

The V call is TRBV28, the J call TRBJ1-3; 7 nucleotides match TRBD1. From germline, CDR1 is MDHEN and CDR2 SYDVKM. The length of the CDR3 is 14 residues. V shed 5 bases, J shed 4 bases, and the junction held 5 bases outside the gene matches. The CDR3 nucleotides read TGTGCCAGCAGTCCCGGGACAGTCGGAAACACCATATATTTT. It encodes CASSPGTVGNTIYF.

This clone was counted a few times. The chain is built from TRBV5-1 and TRBJ1-4; 11 positions agree with TRBD1. The CDR3 has 15 residues. Germline CDR1 is SGHRS and CDR2 is YFSETQ. V lost 4 bases and J lost 7; bases outside the gene matches: 6. The CDR3, as DNA: TGCGCCAGCAGCATAGGGACAGGGGGAGGTGAAAAACTGTTTTTT. As protein: CASSIGTGGGEKLFF.

V usage is TRBV7-1 and J usage is TRBJ2-2; the D gene is possibly TRBD2 (6 bases). TRBV7-1 is an open reading frame, and its role is uncertain. V was shortened by 4 bases and J by 4 bases, with 13 bases between the two germline ends. CDR3 length: 15 amino acids. The CDR3 protein is CASSFDGRPTGELFF. In nucleotides, the CDR3 is TGTGCCAGCAGCTTTGACGGGAGACCCACCGGGGAGCTGTTTTTT.

This clone was found a few times. This chain joins TRBV6-8 and TRBJ1-3; possible D gene TRBD1, 5 bases. In germline, CDR1 is MNHGY, CDR2 SAAAGT. This CDR3 comprises 17 residues. Trimming removed 0 bases from V and 4 bases from J, with 16 bases in between. The CDR3 sequence is CASSYSFGQGRGNTIYF. The CDR3, as DNA: TGTGCCAGCAGTTACTCGTTCGGGCAGGGTAGAGGAAACACCATATATTTT.

The chain carries TRBV18 and TRBJ2-1; a weak D match, TRBD2 (7 bases). The germline V gene encodes CDR1 KGHSH and CDR2 LQKENI. CDR3 length: 15 amino acids. V was cut by 5 bases and J by 0 bases, with 11 bases left in between. The CDR3 sequence: CASSKGGASYNEQFF. The CDR3 bases are TGTGCCAGCTCAAAGGGGGGGGCCTCCTACAATGAGCAGTTCTTC.

The V and J genes are TRBV19 and TRBJ2-1; D may be TRBD2 (6 bases). The CDR3 runs 14 residues. The germline V gene encodes CDR1 LNHDA and CDR2 SQIVND (reference sequence). Trimming took off 6 bases at V and 3 bases at J, with 12 bases between the two ends. The CDR3 sequence is CASRAAGIYNEQFF. In DNA form, the CDR3 reads TGTGCCAGTAGGGCTGCGGGGATCTACAATGAGCAGTTCTTC. The whole variable domain, remainder taken from reference TRBV19 and TRBJ2-1, is DGGITQSPKYLFRKEGQNVTLSCEQNLNHDAMYWYRQDPGQGLRLIYYSQIVNDFQKGDIAEGYSVSREKKESFPLTVTSAQKNPTAFYLCASRAAGIYNEQFFGPGTRLTVL.

The CDR3 bases are TGTGCCAGCTCACCCACTATGGGGGGACAGCCTAACTATGGCTACACCTTC. As protein: CASSPTMGGQPNYGYTF. The genes are TRBV18 and TRBJ1-2; the match to TRBD1 covers 7 bases. The ends lost 3 bases at V and 0 bases at J; junction bases unmatched: 10. Germline CDR1 and CDR2: KGHSH and LQKENI. The CDR3 runs 17 residues.

This chain uses TRBV15 with TRBJ2-7; D tentatively reads TRBD1 or TRBD2 (5 bases each). The V gene's germline CDR1 is LNHNV and CDR2 YYDKDF (reference sequence). V lost 2 bases to trimming and J lost 0 bases, with 11 bases between them. CDR3 length: 15 residues. CDR3 amino acids: CATSRTLGGSYEQYF. DNA for the CDR3: TGTGCCACCAGCAGAACCCTTGGGGGCTCCTACGAGCAGTACTTC.

This clone has a handful of counts. In DNA, the CDR3 is TGTGCCAGCAGCTTAGGAGGAGGGAACAATGAGCAGTTCTTC. Its translation is CASSLGGGNNEQFF. The rearrangement links TRBV11-3 to TRBJ2-1, with D tentatively TRBD2 (6 bases). Trimming left V 1 base short and J 5 bases short, with 9 bases between. Germline V gene data show CDR1 as SGHNT and CDR2 as YENEEA. There are 14 residues in the CDR3.

The chain is built from TRBV12-5 and TRBJ2-7, with a weak D call TRBD2 (5 bases). Germline V gene lookup returns CDR1 LGHNT and CDR2 FRNRAP. V was trimmed by 3 bases and J by 5 bases, leaving 8 bases between them. The CDR3 is 12 residues long. In DNA, the CDR3 is TGTGCTAGTGGTTTTGAGGGTAACGAGCAGTACTTC. This translates into CASGFEGNEQYF.

The V and J genes are TRBV10-2 and TRBJ2-3, with D possibly TRBD1 on 6 matching bases. CDR1 is WSHSY and CDR2 is SAAADI in the germline V gene. The V gene lost 7 bases and the J gene lost 6 bases, with 11 bases spanning the gap. The CDR3 contains 12 residues. The CDR3, as DNA: TGCGCCAGCACCGAGGGGGTCGATACGCAGTATTTT. Its translation is CASTEGVDTQYF.

The V call is TRBV11-3, the J call TRBJ2-5; D remains ambiguous. The CDR3 sequence is 14 residues long. CDR1 is SGHNT and CDR2 is YENEEA in the germline V gene. Trimming cost V 6 bases and J 1 base, with 12 bases left between them. The CDR3 DNA sequence: TGTGCCAGCAGGCCCGGACCAAGCCAAGAGACCCAGTACTTC. Its translation is CASRPGPSQETQYF.